The sequence of this T cell receptor beta chain was determined in a study of cytomegalovirus exposure and HLA in healthy donors. Trimming pared 3 bases from V and 3 bases from J, leaving 14 bases between. The CDR3 has 15 residues. Germline lookup yields CDR1 LNHDA and CDR2 SQIVND (reference sequence). Study-wide results and caveats: Through in vitro validation, three CMV-associated chains were shown to be specific for CMV antigens. Reportedly, fewer N-insertions than the approximately 700-donor mean appeared in an Asian-associated ancestry cluster in a later analysis.

13 Jbeta primers and 60 Vbeta primers were used for the PCR. Assay used: immunoSEQ multiplex PCR; TCRdb lists only in-frame clones, some missing. The top ten clones hold 7.4% of a sample with around 68,000 clones, roughly 75% of them seen once. Of note for this clone: Its target is not known.

The J gene is TRBJ1-1, the V gene TRBV19; the D gene is possibly TRBD1 (5 bases). The sample comprised PBMCs. This TCR was recovered from a woman under 40 in good health and CMV-seropositive. CDR3 amino acids: CASSMIPGMDTEAFF. In nucleotides, the CDR3 is TGTGCCAGTAGTATGATCCCAGGGATGGACACTGAAGCTTTCTTT.